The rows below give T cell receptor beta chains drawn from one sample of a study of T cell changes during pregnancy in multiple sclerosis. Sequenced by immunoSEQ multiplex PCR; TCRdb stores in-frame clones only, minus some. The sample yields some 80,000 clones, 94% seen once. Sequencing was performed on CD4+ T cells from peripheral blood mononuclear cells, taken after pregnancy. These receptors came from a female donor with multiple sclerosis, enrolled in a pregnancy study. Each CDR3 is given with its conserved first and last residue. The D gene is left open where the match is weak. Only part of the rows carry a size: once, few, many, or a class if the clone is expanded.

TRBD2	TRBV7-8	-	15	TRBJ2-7	TGTGCCAGCAGCTCGGGACTAGCGGCATCCTACGAGCAGTACTTC	CASSSGLAASYEQYF
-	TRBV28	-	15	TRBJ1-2	TGTGCCAGCAGTCGGTCACAGGTTTGGGTCTATGGCTACACCTTC	CASSRSQVWVYGYTF
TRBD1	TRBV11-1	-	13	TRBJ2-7	TGTGCCAGCAGCTTTGACAGGGCCTACGAGCAGTACTTC	CASSFDRAYEQYF
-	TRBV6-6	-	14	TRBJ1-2	TGTGCCAGCAGTCGACGACGGGGGGAGGTTGGCTACACCTTC	CASSRRRGEVGYTF
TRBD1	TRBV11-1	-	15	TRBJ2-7	TGTGCCAGCAGCTTAGCAGGGGGCCCGTCCTACGAGCAGTACTTC	CASSLAGGPSYEQYF
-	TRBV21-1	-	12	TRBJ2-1	TGTGCCAGCAGCCTTAGGGGCCAGGAGCAGTTCTTC	CASSLRGQEQFF
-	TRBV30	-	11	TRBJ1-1	TGTGCCTGGAGTGTATCGGGTGGTGCTTTCTTT	CAWSVSGGAFF
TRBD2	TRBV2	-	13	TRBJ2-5	TGTGCCAGCAAAAGACTAGCGGGAGAGACCCAGTACTTC	CASKRLAGETQYF
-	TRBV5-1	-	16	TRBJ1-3	TGCGCCAGCAGCTTACAGGGTTTCGCCTCTGGAAACACCATATATTTT	CASSLQGFASGNTIYF
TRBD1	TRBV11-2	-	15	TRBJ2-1	TGTGCCAGCAGACAGGGACAGTTCATCAACAATGAGCAGTTCTTC	CASRQGQFINNEQFF
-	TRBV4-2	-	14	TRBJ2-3	TGTGCCAGCAGCCAAGTGTCAGAGGCCGATACGCAGTATTTT	CASSQVSEADTQYF
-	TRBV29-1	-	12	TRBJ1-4	TGCAGCGTTGAGGTCGGGTCGGGTAAACTGTTTTTT	CSVEVGSGKLFF
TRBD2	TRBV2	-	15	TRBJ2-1	TGTGCCAGCATTGGGGGGACTAGCGGTTACAATGAGCAGTTCTTC	CASIGGTSGYNEQFF
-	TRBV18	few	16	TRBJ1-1	TGTGCCAGCTCCGGGGATACAGGGTTCCAGAACACTGAAGCTTTCTTT	CASSGDTGFQNTEAFF
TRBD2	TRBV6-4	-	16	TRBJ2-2	TGTGCCAGCAGTGTTACTAGCGGTGCGAACACCGGGGAGCTGTTTTTT	CASSVTSGANTGELFF
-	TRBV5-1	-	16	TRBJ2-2	TGCGCCAGCACCACCGGGACAAGGATAGAAACCGGGGAGCTGTTTTTT	CASTTGTRIETGELFF
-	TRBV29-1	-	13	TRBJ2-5	TGCAGCGTTGTCGGGCAGGGGTGGGAGACCCAGTACTTC	CSVVGQGWETQYF
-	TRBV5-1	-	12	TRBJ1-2	TGCGCCAGCAGCCCCGAGGGGGAGGGCTACACCTTC	CASSPEGEGYTF
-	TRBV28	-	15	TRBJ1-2	TGTGCCAGCAACACCCAGGGGACCTTAAACTATGGCTACACCTTC	CASNTQGTLNYGYTF
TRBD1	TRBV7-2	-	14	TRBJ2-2	TGTGCCAGCAGCTTAACAGGGGTCACCGGGGAGCTGTTTTTT	CASSLTGVTGELFF
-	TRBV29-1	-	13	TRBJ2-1	TGCAGCGTCCGGACTGGAACCGACAATGAGCAGTTCTTC	CSVRTGTDNEQFF
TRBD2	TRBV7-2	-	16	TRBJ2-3	TGTGCCAGCAGCTCTTACAGCGGGAGGGCCGGAGATACGCAGTATTTT	CASSSYSGRAGDTQYF
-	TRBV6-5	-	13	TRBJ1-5	TGTGCCAGCAGTGCCAGGGTACGTCAGCCCCAGCATTTT	CASSARVRQPQHF
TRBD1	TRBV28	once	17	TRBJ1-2	TGTGCCAGCAGTCCGTGGGGACAGGGCGTTCCTAGCTATGGCTACACCTTC	CASSPWGQGVPSYGYTF
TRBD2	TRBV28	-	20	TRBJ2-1	TGTGCCAGCAGGGGGTCGTGGACTAGCGGGAGGAGGAGCTCCTACAATGAGCAGTTCTTC	CASRGSWTSGRRSSYNEQFF
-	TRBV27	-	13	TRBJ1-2	TGTGCCAGCAGTTTAATAAGGGGTTACGGCTACACCTTC	CASSLIRGYGYTF
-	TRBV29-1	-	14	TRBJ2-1	TGCAGCGTTAAACAGGGTAGCGCCTACAATGAGCAGTTCTTC	CSVKQGSAYNEQFF
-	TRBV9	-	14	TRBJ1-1	TGTGCCAGCAGCGTAGACCTTCGCGTCACTGAAGCTTTCTTT	CASSVDLRVTEAFF